This T cell receptor (beta chain) was retrieved from a study of T-cell reconstitution after alpha-beta-depleted transplantation in children. The CDR3 length is 16 residues. From germline, CDR1 is KGHSH and CDR2 LQKENI. V was pared by 3 bases and J by 4 bases, with 4 bases of the junction left unmatched. This clonotype showed up many times. Its target is unknown. As it was prepared, the TCRbeta library received unique molecular identifiers. A single record per CDR3 protein comes from TCRdb applying MiXCR to the PCR reads. The data contain 200,000 to 250,000 distinct CDR3 sequences, approximately 8% of them seen just once; the ten biggest clones take up 35% to 45%. General study results and limits: One year post-transplant, T-cell counts and diversity were largely derived from T cells produced anew. Some patients owed their high day-60 TCRbeta diversity to surviving recipient T cells and thymic progenitors. Several hundred expanded graft clones reportedly supplied alpha-beta T cells about two months after transplant.

The TCR originated in a male patient between 2 and 10 years old who had a stem cell transplant for acute myeloid leukemia, so the T cells may come from the graft donor. The chain couples TRBV18 to TRBJ2-2, with 11 bases matching TRBD1. The starting material was PBMCs, mostly from graft donor cells, obtained 360 days after TCRalphabeta/CD19-depleted stem cell transplant. The CDR3 spells CASSPPGTGGTGELFF. CDR3 coding DNA: TGTGCCAGCTCACCCCCCGGGACAGGGGGCACCGGGGAGCTGTTTTTT.